Below are 14 T cell receptor beta chains sequenced from a single sample in a study of molecular identifiers for immune sequencing clone quantification. From the PCR reads, TCRdb called clonotypes with MiXCR, one entry per CDR3 protein. The table includes around 470,000 distinct CDR3 sequences, about a fifth detected once. Material: naive CD8+ T cells from blood, with Jurkat cell RNA spiked in. Subset in this sample: FACS-sorted CD8+CD4-CCR7+CD45RA+ naive T cells. The receptor set was obtained from a human donor in good health. Some libraries in this study had Jurkat cell RNA spiked in.

To note about this clonotype: Possible read error: a much larger clone is one base away. This chain links TRBV27 with TRBJ2-7, with D uncertain. The V gene's germline CDR1 is MNHEY and CDR2 SMNVEV (reference sequence). V lost 2 bases to trimming and J lost 6 bases, with 17 bases between them. The CDR3 has 15 amino acids. This CDR3 is CASSLTPGAPCEQYF. The DNA for the CDR3 is TGTGCCAGCAGTTTAACCCCGGGCGCGCCCTGCGAGCAGTACTTC.

This clonotype appeared a few times. The J gene is TRBJ2-7, the V gene TRBV19; 8 bases line up with TRBD1. Germline values: CDR1 LNHDA, CDR2 SQIVND (reference sequence). The V gene end was trimmed by 6 bases and the J gene end by 2 bases; junction bases not matched to a gene: 6. The CDR3 is made up of 14 amino acids. The CDR3, as DNA: TGTGCCAGTAGCAAGGACAGGGACACCTACGAGCAGTACTTC. Amino acids: CASSKDRDTYEQYF.

This clonotype was seen many times. The rearrangement joins TRBV7-2 to TRBJ2-2, with D unresolved. V was shortened by 1 base and J by 4 bases, with 10 bases between the two germline ends. The germline V gene encodes CDR1 SGHTA and CDR2 FQGNSA. The CDR3 runs 15 residues. The CDR3 bases are TGTGCCAGCAGCTTAGAAGGCTTCACCACCGGGGAGCTGTTTTTT. This sequence encodes CASSLEGFTTGELFF.

This clonotype was seen more than once but under ten times. The chain has TRBV19 and TRBJ2-2, with D possibly TRBD2 on 6 matching bases. The CDR3 extends over 15 amino acids. Trimming took off 1 base at V and 3 bases at J, with 9 bases between the two ends. Per the germline V gene, CDR1 is LNHDA and CDR2 is SQIVND (reference sequence). CDR3 amino acids: CASSIVAGHTGELFF. Here the CDR3 DNA reads TGTGCCAGTAGTATAGTGGCGGGGCACACCGGGGAGCTGTTTTTT.

This clonotype showed up just a few times. V is TRBV29-1 and J is TRBJ2-7, with TRBD2 as a possible D gene (6 bases). This CDR3 is 13 amino acids long. Trimming shortened V by 5 bases and J by 5 bases, and 16 bases separated the two germline ends. Germline values: CDR1 SQVTM, CDR2 ANQGSEA. The CDR3 sequence: CSVTSGDLDEQYF. The DNA of the CDR3 is TGCAGCGTTACTTCGGGGGACCTCGACGAGCAGTACTTC.

Many counts were recorded for this clonotype. The J gene is TRBJ2-7, the V gene TRBV20-1; 14 bases are a match to TRBD2. Germline V gene sequence: CDR1 DFQATT, CDR2 SNEGSKA (reference sequence). This CDR3 has 15 amino acids. J lost 7 bases, V lost 1 base, and 6 bases had no gene match. The CDR3 protein is CSARVGLAGVREQYF. The CDR3 coding sequence is TGCAGTGCTAGAGTGGGACTAGCGGGAGTACGTGAGCAGTACTTC.

For the CDR3, the DNA is TGTGCCAGCAGACAAACTTTAGCGGGAGTTGGGACAGATACGCAGTATTTT. Translation gives CASRQTLAGVGTDTQYF. This chain connects TRBV7-9 to TRBJ2-3, with 9 nucleotides matching TRBD2. J lost 3 bases, V lost 6 bases, and 13 bases had no gene match. From germline, CDR1 is SEHNR and CDR2 FQNEAQ (reference sequence). The CDR3 length is 17 residues.

About this clonotype: As the CDR3 is not closed by the conserved phenylalanine or tryptophan, this likely results from a read error. The gene calls are TRBV7-6 and TRBJ2-6; D ambiguous. The CDR3 extends over 15 amino acids. The germline CDR1 and CDR2 sequences are SGHVS and FNYEAQ. V lost 1 base and J 3 bases, leaving 7 bases between the germline ends. CDR3 nucleotides: TGTGCCAGCAGCTTAGACAGTGGTGGGGCCAACGTCCTGACTTCC. This translates into CASSLDSGGANVLTS.

This clonotype was seen a few times. CDR3 in amino acids: CASSSNRDQYNEQFF. As DNA, the CDR3 is TGTGCCAGCAGCAGTAACCGGGACCAATACAATGAGCAGTTCTTC. V gene TRBV7-9 combines with J gene TRBJ2-1; perhaps D is TRBD1 or TRBD2 (5 bases each). The germline V gene encodes CDR1 SEHNR and CDR2 FQNEAQ (reference sequence). The CDR3 is 15 residues long. V shed 5 bases and J shed 4 bases, with 15 bases lying between them.

This clonotype was detected only a few times. The V and J genes are TRBV7-6 and TRBJ2-3; unclear D gene. Germline CDR1 is SGHVS and CDR2 is FNYEAQ. The V end lost 0 bases, the J end lost 3 bases, and 13 bases lay between the germline ends. This CDR3 region has 16 residues. Written as DNA, the CDR3 is TGTGCCAGCAGCTTAGCTCACCGGTCACCAACAGATACGCAGTATTTT. Translating gives CASSLAHRSPTDTQYF. The full variable domain, in which reference TRBV7-6 and TRBJ2-3 provide the parts outside the CDR3, is GAGVSQSPRYKVTKRGQDVALRCDPISGHVSLYWYRQALGQGPEFLTYFNYEAQQDKSGLPNDRFSAERPEGSISTLTIQRTEQRDSAMYRCASSLAHRSPTDTQYFGPGTRLTVL.

With regard to this clonotype: A single base separates this from a much larger clone, so it may be a read error. Without the conserved terminal phenylalanine or tryptophan, this CDR3 likely stems from a read error. The rearrangement uses TRBV28 and TRBJ1-1; TRBD1 matches 9 bases. CDR3 length: 15 residues. V lost 3 bases to trimming and J lost 6 bases; unmatched junction nucleotides: 8. Germline V gives CDR1 MDHEN, CDR2 SYDVKM. As DNA, the CDR3 is TGTGCCAGCAGTTTTCGGACAGGGGCTTGGTCTGAAGCTTTCCTT. This gives the protein CASSFRTGAWSEAFL.

This clonotype has more than one count but fewer than ten. This rearrangement joins TRBV5-1 to TRBJ2-7; D perhaps matches TRBD2 (6 bases). Germline V CDR1 and CDR2: SGHRS, YFSETQ. The CDR3 is made up of 16 amino acids. V lost 0 bases and J lost 5, with 18 bases in between. CDR3 sequence (DNA): TGCGCCAGCAGCTTGGCGGGACTCTCGGAGGTCCACGAGCAGTACTTC. This translates into CASSLAGLSEVHEQYF. Variable domain in full (rest from reference TRBV5-1 and TRBJ2-7): KAGVTQTPRYLIKTRGQQVTLSCSPISGHRSVSWYQQTPGQGLQFLFEYFSETQRNKGNFPGRFSGRQFSNSRSEMNVSTLELGDSALYLCASSLAGLSEVHEQYFGPGTRLTVT.

Of note for this clonotype: A much larger clone sits a single nucleotide away, making a read error possible. This chain joins TRBV7-9 and TRBJ1-3; D gene ambiguous. This CDR3 has 16 amino acids. The germline V gene has CDR1 SEHNR and CDR2 FQNEAQ (reference sequence). The CDR3 DNA sequence: TGTGCCAGCAGCTTAGCGCTTGGGGTTACTGGAAACACCATACATTTT. Residues: CASSLALGVTGNTIHF. Variable domain in full (rest from reference TRBV7-9 and TRBJ1-3): DTGVSQNPRHKITKRGQNVTFRCDPISEHNRLYWYRQTLGQGPEFLTYFQNEAQLEKSRLLSDRFSAERPKGSFSTLEIQRTEQGDSAMYLCASSLALGVTGNTIHFGEGSWLTVV.

This clonotype was recorded at least ten times. The J gene is TRBJ1-1, the V gene TRBV14; 7 bases map to TRBD1. Germline values: CDR1 SGHDN, CDR2 FVKESK. This CDR3 spans 15 amino acids. Germline trimming cut 0 bases from V and 2 bases from J; bases unmatched to any gene: 3. CDR3 protein: CASSQEGQLNTEAFF. The CDR3 DNA is TGTGCCAGCAGCCAAGAGGGACAGCTCAACACTGAAGCTTTCTTT.